What follows is one T cell receptor (beta chain) and its context. The antigen is unknown. Per the germline V gene, CDR1 is MNHEY and CDR2 is SVGEGT. V dropped 5 bases and J dropped 0; count of bases not matched to a gene: 10. The CDR3 loop spans 17 amino acids. The sample originates from a study of blood T cells in healthy people across ages. Study-level background: Template switching retrieved approximately one barcoded beta molecule for each two T cells.

Study outcomes and limitations: Fewer expanded clones and more diversity marked long-lived versus aged donors.

Sample-barcoded 5' priming and a J-beta primer mix drove a second PCR of roughly 7 to 11 cycles. A tag from a template-switch adaptor with 12 random nucleotides marked each cDNA molecule. TCRdb ran MiXCR on the 5' RACE reads and lists one entry per CDR3 protein. The sample contains 550,000 to 600,000 distinct CDR3 sequences, 27% of which appear only once. Every donor provided approximately 9.2 milliliters of peripheral blood. Sequenced sample: blood. This chain uses TRBV6-2 or TRBV6-3 with TRBJ2-1, with TRBD2 identical over 7 bases. This receptor was identified in a woman in her 70s in good health. CDR3 amino acids: CASSSAIVAGSYNEQFF. The CDR3 DNA is TGTGCCAGCAGTAGCGCTATCGTAGCGGGCTCCTACAATGAGCAGTTCTTC.